The 18 T cell receptor beta chains listed next were all sequenced from one sample in a study of blood T cell dynamics during melanoma immunotherapy. Assay: immunoSEQ multiplex PCR; the TCRdb copy retains only in-frame clones and omits some. The sample lists just over 7,000 clones; about 86% were seen once. Time point reported: pre-treatment baseline. Source: blood, taken from a patient treated with checkpoint blockade. The receptors derive from a human donor with melanoma.

The rearrangement joins TRBV7-2 to TRBJ2-5, with a possible D match to TRBD1 (6 bases). Judging by the DNA end, TRBJ2-7 fits better; the J call may be wrong. This CDR3 is built from 14 residues. Per germline, CDR1 SGHTA and CDR2 FQGNSA. In nucleotides, the CDR3 is TGTGCCAGCAGCTTAGGGGGGACACTTTACGAGCAGTACTTC. Translation gives CASSLGGTLYEQYF.

The rearrangement links TRBV4-2 to TRBJ1-1; 7 positions agree with TRBD1. The junction had 5 bases not matched to a gene; V was cut back by 3 bases and J by 4 bases. Germline lookup yields CDR1 LGHNA and CDR2 YNFKEQ. The length of the CDR3 is 14 residues. The DNA for the CDR3 is TGTGCCAGCAGCCAGACAGGGATCGGCACTGAAGCTTTCTTT. Translating gives CASSQTGIGTEAFF.

This rearrangement joins TRBV5-6 to TRBJ1-1, with 8 bases fitting TRBD1. Trimming removed 3 bases from V and 1 base from J; junction bases left unmatched: 5. This CDR3 has 15 amino acids. Germline V gene data show CDR1 as SGHDT and CDR2 as YYEEEE. The CDR3: CASSSDRGGNTEAFF. CDR3 coding DNA: TGTGCCAGCAGCTCTGACAGGGGAGGGAACACTGAAGCTTTCTTT.

J is TRBJ2-2 and V is TRBV6-4; 7 nucleotides match TRBD2. Germline values: CDR1 MRHNA, CDR2 SNTAGT. Germline trimming cut 5 bases from V and 3 bases from J; bases unmatched to any gene: 3. This CDR3 region has 14 residues. The CDR3 sequence: CASSSGLDTGELFF. Here the CDR3 DNA reads TGTGCCAGCAGTTCCGGACTAGACACCGGGGAGCTGTTTTTT.

J is TRBJ2-3 and V is TRBV19; the D is unclear. The CDR3 covers 14 residues. Germline-derived CDR1 and CDR2 are LNHDA and SQIVND (reference sequence). With 6 bases removed from V and 4 bases from J, the gap between germline ends came to 14 bases. The CDR3 sequence: CASSEVGIPDTQYF. The CDR3 coding sequence is TGTGCCAGTAGCGAAGTAGGTATCCCAGATACGCAGTATTTT.

This chain links TRBV7-6 with TRBJ1-1; 7 bases agree with TRBD1. CDR3 length equals 15 residues. Germline V gene sequence: CDR1 SGHVS, CDR2 FNYEAQ. J gave up 5 bases and V 5 bases, and 11 bases lay outside the gene matches. The CDR3 DNA sequence: TGTGCCAGCAGCAGTCGACAGGGAGGGATTACTGAAGCTTTCTTT. Protein product: CASSSRQGGITEAFF.

The rearrangement uses TRBV7-6 and TRBJ2-7; 8 bases match TRBD1. The length of the CDR3 is 14 residues. The germline V gene has CDR1 SGHVS and CDR2 FNYEAQ. After removal of 3 bases from V and 4 bases from J, the junction contained 5 bases not matched to a gene. The CDR3 loop is CASSLGQGAYEQYF. The DNA for the CDR3 is TGTGCCAGCAGCTTGGGGCAGGGGGCTTACGAGCAGTACTTC. Complete variable domain (other parts from reference TRBV7-6 and TRBJ2-7): GAGVSQSPRYKVTKRGQDVALRCDPISGHVSLYWYRQALGQGPEFLTYFNYEAQQDKSGLPNDRFSAERPEGSISTLTIQRTEQRDSAMYRCASSLGQGAYEQYFGPGTRLTVT.

This chain uses TRBV28 with TRBJ1-4; D is ambiguous. Germline-derived CDR1 and CDR2 are MDHEN and SYDVKM. V was trimmed by 2 bases and J by 8 bases, leaving 18 bases between them. The length of the CDR3 is 16 residues. The CDR3 sequence is CASSLVGEGLQEKLFF. As DNA, the CDR3 is TGTGCCAGCAGTTTAGTGGGAGAAGGGCTCCAGGAAAAACTGTTTTTT.

This clone occurred a few times. The V call is TRBV18, the J call TRBJ1-1; 9 nucleotides agree with TRBD1. The V gene end was trimmed by 6 bases and the J gene end by 4 bases; junction bases not matched to a gene: 9. The CDR3 contains 15 residues. CDR1 is KGHSH and CDR2 is LQKENI in the germline V gene. For the CDR3, the DNA is TGTGCCAGCTCCTTAACAGGGGGCGAGGTCACTGAAGCTTTCTTT. Its protein product is CASSLTGGEVTEAFF. Filled out from reference TRBV18 and TRBJ1-1, the complete variable domain reads NAGVMQNPRHLVRRRGQEARLRCSPMKGHSHVYWYRQLPEEGLKFMVYLQKENIIDESGMPKERFSAEFPKEGPSILRIQQVVRGDSAAYFCASSLTGGEVTEAFFGQGTRLTVV.

In its sample, this clone was seen a few times. The V call is TRBV5-1, the J call TRBJ2-7; D gene ambiguous. Germline-derived CDR1 and CDR2 are SGHRS and YFSETQ. CDR3 size: 15 residues. Trimming left V 0 bases short and J 1 base short, with 11 bases between. The CDR3 loop reads CASSLAGRASYEQYF. CDR3 DNA sequence: TGCGCCAGCAGCTTGGCCGGACGGGCATCCTACGAGCAGTACTTC. The full variable domain, with the rest looked up from reference TRBV5-1 and TRBJ2-7, is KAGVTQTPRYLIKTRGQQVTLSCSPISGHRSVSWYQQTPGQGLQFLFEYFSETQRNKGNFPGRFSGRQFSNSRSEMNVSTLELGDSALYLCASSLAGRASYEQYFGPGTRLTVT.

CDR3 sequence: CASSRFGTSGVPYEQYF. Here the CDR3 DNA reads TGTGCCAGCAGCCGATTCGGGACTAGCGGGGTGCCCTACGAGCAGTACTTC. The rearrangement links TRBV11-2 to TRBJ2-7, with 13 bases identical to TRBD2. Germline loops: CDR1 SGHAT, CDR2 FQNNGV. The CDR3 has 17 amino acids. The V gene end was trimmed by 5 bases and the J gene end by 2 bases; junction bases not matched to a gene: 9.

The genes are TRBV29-1 and TRBJ2-7; weak D call: TRBD2 (6 bases). Trimming stripped 2 bases from V and 7 bases from J, with 12 bases between. The CDR3 has 12 amino acids. Germline values: CDR1 SQVTM, CDR2 ANQGSEA. The CDR3 region is CSVERQAGEQYF. The CDR3 DNA is TGCAGCGTTGAACGCCAGGCGGGAGAGCAGTACTTC.

The table lists this clone with a count of one. The chain has TRBV6-5 and TRBJ1-6; TRBD1 matches at 7 bases. V shed 7 bases and J 10 bases; nucleotides not matched to a gene: 10. Germline V CDR1 and CDR2: MNHEY, SVGAGI. The length of the CDR3 is 14 residues. The CDR3 DNA is TGTGCCAGCAATCGACAGGGAACTGGCTCACCCCTCCACTTT. This sequence encodes CASNRQGTGSPLHF.

The chain uses TRBV10-3 and TRBJ2-7; weak D call: TRBD1 (6 bases). This CDR3 spans 14 amino acids. Germline loops: CDR1 ENHRY, CDR2 SYGVKD. The V end was cut by 6 bases, the J end by 1 base, with 13 bases between. CDR3 residues: CAISSGTPSYEQYF. DNA for the CDR3: TGTGCCATCAGCTCCGGGACACCTTCCTACGAGCAGTACTTC.

The chain has TRBV30 and TRBJ1-1; D possibly corresponds to TRBD1 (5 bases). Trimming pared 1 base from V and 4 bases from J, leaving 13 bases between. The CDR3 extends over 14 amino acids. Germline lookup yields CDR1 GTSNPN and CDR2 SVGIG (reference sequence). The CDR3 DNA follows: TGTGCCTGGAGTGCTGGCTCCGGGGGCACTGAAGCTTTCTTT. Protein: CAWSAGSGGTEAFF.

The chain has TRBV5-1 and TRBJ2-7; 10 bases match TRBD1. The CDR3 runs to 16 residues. CDR1 is SGHRS, CDR2 YFSETQ, per germline. V was clipped by 3 bases and J by 3 bases; unmatched bases: 9. CDR3 amino acids: CASSWEPGQGIYEQYF. The CDR3, as DNA: TGCGCCAGCAGCTGGGAACCGGGACAGGGGATCTACGAGCAGTACTTC. The variable domain in full, with the rest retrieved from reference TRBV5-1 and TRBJ2-7, is KAGVTQTPRYLIKTRGQQVTLSCSPISGHRSVSWYQQTPGQGLQFLFEYFSETQRNKGNFPGRFSGRQFSNSRSEMNVSTLELGDSALYLCASSWEPGQGIYEQYFGPGTRLTVT.

This clone appeared once. The V gene is TRBV2, the J gene TRBJ1-5, with 8 nucleotides matching TRBD1. The length of the CDR3 is 16 residues. Germline CDR1 reads SNHLY; CDR2 reads FYNNEI. J gave up 0 bases and V 6 bases, and 7 bases lay outside the gene matches. The CDR3, as DNA: TGTGCCAGCAGCGCCGGGACAGGCTATAGCAATCAGCCCCAGCATTTT. This gives the protein CASSAGTGYSNQPQHF.

The chain is built from TRBV6-5 and TRBJ2-5; 9 positions match TRBD1. The J call may be mistaken, given a closer DNA end match to TRBJ2-7. CDR1 and CDR2 from the germline V gene are MNHEY and SVGAGI. The CDR3 spans 14 residues. As DNA, the CDR3 is TGTGCCAGCAGTGGGACAGGGAGGACCTACGAGCAGTACTTC. Its protein product is CASSGTGRTYEQYF.